Given below is one T cell receptor beta chain in context. Antigen unknown. Sequencing used immunoSEQ multiplex PCR; TCRdb keeps in-frame clones, though not all of them. The repertoire holds about 110,000 clones, 85% to 90% seen once, with 0.55% to 0.7% in the top ten. This entry belongs to a study of a mutant IDH1 vaccine in newly diagnosed glioma. V lost 5 bases and J lost 3, with 20 bases in between. The CDR3 spans 16 residues. From germline, CDR1 is SEHNR and CDR2 FQNEAQ (reference sequence). Indicated time point: week 11, during vaccination. Vaccination used 300 ug of mutant IDH1 20-mer peptide per dose, with topical imiquimod.

The V gene is TRBV7-9, the J gene TRBJ2-7; perhaps TRBD2 as D (5 bases). The clonotype originates from a woman aged 45-65 years with glioma. Sequenced material: PBMCs, taken from a glioma patient whose treatment included an IDH1 peptide vaccine. The CDR3 DNA reads TGTGCCAGCAGCCCCGGGGTTGGTTTCGGGGTCTACGAGCAGTACTTC. Amino acid sequence: CASSPGVGFGVYEQYF. Drawing the rest from reference TRBV7-9 and TRBJ2-7, the complete variable domain is DTGVSQNPRHKITKRGQNVTFRCDPISEHNRLYWYRQTLGQGPEFLTYFQNEAQLEKSRLLSDRFSAERPKGSFSTLEIQRTEQGDSAMYLCASSPGVGFGVYEQYFGPGTRLTVT.